The clone carrying this TCR beta chain showed up just a few times. What it binds is not known. The data belong to a study of T cells after yellow fever vaccination. The study's findings and limits: Secondary responses were weaker yet peaked faster, day 5 versus 15. Primary-vaccination clones mostly resurfaced post-booster (96% CD4, around 88% CD8). The CD4 compartment and the CD8 compartment contained a small share of clonotypes in common.

Between the trimmed V and J ends, which lost 7 bases and 0 bases, there was a span of 9 bases. The germline V gene has CDR1 SNHLY and CDR2 FYNNEI. The CDR3 has 13 amino acids. The authors made TCR cDNA by 5'RACE template switching, adding a universal primer site and UMIs. One entry per CDR3 protein results from TCRdb running MiXCR on the 5' RACE reads. The data contain 350,000 or so distinct CDR3 sequences, 7% to 10% of them singletons. The sequence was collected from a man aged 18-30 years who received the YFV17D yellow fever vaccine. Sample: PBMCs, taken roughly 47 days after the first yellow fever vaccination. The rearrangement uses TRBV2 and TRBJ2-5; D is ambiguous. The CDR3 sequence is CASNGQYQETQYF. DNA of the CDR3: TGTGCCAGCAATGGGCAGTACCAAGAGACCCAGTACTTC. Supplemented by reference TRBV2 and TRBJ2-5, the full variable domain reads EPEVTQTPSHQVTQMGQEVILRCVPISNHLYFYWYRQILGQKVEFLVSFYNNEISEKSEIFDDQFSVERPDGSNFTLKIRSTKLEDSAMYFCASNGQYQETQYFGPGTRLLVL.